The sequence of this T cell receptor (beta chain) was determined in a study of blood T cell repertoires in COVID-19. Libraries were prepared by immunoSEQ multiplex PCR; TCRdb keeps only in-frame clonotypes and omits some of them. The data hold 35,000 to 50,000 clones, with 84% observed a single time. Germline V gene lookup returns CDR1 LGHDT and CDR2 YNNKEL (reference sequence). Deletions cut 4 bases from V and 1 base from J, with 13 bases between. The CDR3 is 15 residues long. Sequenced: peripheral blood. The V and J genes are TRBV3-1 (or the pseudogene TRBV3-2) and TRBJ1-1, with D possibly being TRBD1 (5 bases). This receptor was obtained from a man aged 50-60 years with active or convalescent COVID-19. CDR3 loop: CASSRRAGGNTEAFF. CDR3 bases: TGTGCCAGCAGCCGCAGGGCCGGGGGGAACACTGAAGCTTTCTTT.